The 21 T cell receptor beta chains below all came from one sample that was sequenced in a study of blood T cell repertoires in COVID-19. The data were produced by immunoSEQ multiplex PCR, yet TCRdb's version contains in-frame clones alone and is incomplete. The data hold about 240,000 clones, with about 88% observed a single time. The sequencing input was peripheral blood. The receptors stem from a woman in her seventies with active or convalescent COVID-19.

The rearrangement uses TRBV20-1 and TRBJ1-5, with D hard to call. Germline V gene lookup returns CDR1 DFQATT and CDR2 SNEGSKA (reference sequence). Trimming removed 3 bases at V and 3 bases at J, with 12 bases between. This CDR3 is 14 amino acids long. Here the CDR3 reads CSASWPIFNQPQHF. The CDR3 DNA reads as TGCAGTGCTAGTTGGCCGATCTTCAATCAGCCCCAGCATTTT.

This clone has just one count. The CDR3, as DNA: TGTGCCAGCAGCCCCTCGTCAGCAGACACTGGAAACACCATATATTTT. It specifies CASSPSSADTGNTIYF. V usage is TRBV7-2 and J usage is TRBJ1-3; D remains unclear. The germline V gene has CDR1 SGHTA and CDR2 FQGNSA. The V gene lost 5 bases and the J gene lost 2 bases, with 16 bases spanning the gap. The CDR3 spans 16 residues.

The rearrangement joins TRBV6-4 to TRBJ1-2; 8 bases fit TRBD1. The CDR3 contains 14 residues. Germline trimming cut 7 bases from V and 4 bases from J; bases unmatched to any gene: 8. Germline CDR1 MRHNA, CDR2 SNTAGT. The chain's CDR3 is CASIPTGEFYGYTF. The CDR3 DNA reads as TGTGCCAGCATTCCGACAGGGGAATTCTATGGCTACACCTTC.

The CDR3 sequence: CASSTSWQGRNYGYTF. CDR3 sequence (DNA): TGTGCCAGTAGTACCTCCTGGCAGGGGCGCAACTATGGCTACACCTTC. The V gene is TRBV19, the J gene TRBJ1-2; D may be TRBD1 (6 bases). The ends were cut back, 4 bases at V and 2 bases at J, with 17 bases in the middle. Germline-derived CDR1 and CDR2 are LNHDA and SQIVND (reference sequence). The CDR3 sequence is 16 residues long.

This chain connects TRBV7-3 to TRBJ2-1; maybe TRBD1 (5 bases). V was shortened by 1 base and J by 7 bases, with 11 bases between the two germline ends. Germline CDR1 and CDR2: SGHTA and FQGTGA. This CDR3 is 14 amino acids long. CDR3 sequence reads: CASSLRGRENEQFF. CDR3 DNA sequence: TGTGCCAGCAGCTTAAGGGGCAGGGAAAATGAGCAGTTCTTC.

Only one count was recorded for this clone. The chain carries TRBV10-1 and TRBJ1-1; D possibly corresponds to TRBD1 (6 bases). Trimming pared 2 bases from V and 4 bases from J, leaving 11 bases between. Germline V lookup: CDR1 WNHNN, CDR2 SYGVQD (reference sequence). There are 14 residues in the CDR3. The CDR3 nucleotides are TGCGCCAGCAGTGAGAACAGGGTGGGCACTGAAGCTTTCTTT. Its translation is CASSENRVGTEAFF.

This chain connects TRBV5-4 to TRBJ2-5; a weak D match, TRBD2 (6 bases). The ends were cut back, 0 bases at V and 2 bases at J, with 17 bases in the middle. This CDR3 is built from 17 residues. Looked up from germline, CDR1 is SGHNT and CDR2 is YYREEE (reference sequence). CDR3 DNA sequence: TGTGCCAGCAGCTTGGCCCTCGAACCCGGGGGACAAGAGACCCAGTACTTC. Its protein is CASSLALEPGGQETQYF.

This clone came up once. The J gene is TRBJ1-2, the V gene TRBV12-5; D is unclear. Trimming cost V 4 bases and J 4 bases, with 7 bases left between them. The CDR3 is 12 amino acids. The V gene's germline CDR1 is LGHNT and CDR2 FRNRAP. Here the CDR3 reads CASGSNPYGYTF. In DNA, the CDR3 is TGTGCTAGTGGTTCTAACCCCTATGGCTACACCTTC. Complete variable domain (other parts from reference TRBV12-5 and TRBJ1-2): DARVTQTPRHKVTEMGQEVTMRCQPILGHNTVFWYRQTMMQGLELLAYFRNRAPLDDSGMPKDRFSAEMPDATLATLKIQPSEPRDSAVYFCASGSNPYGYTFGSGTRLTVV.

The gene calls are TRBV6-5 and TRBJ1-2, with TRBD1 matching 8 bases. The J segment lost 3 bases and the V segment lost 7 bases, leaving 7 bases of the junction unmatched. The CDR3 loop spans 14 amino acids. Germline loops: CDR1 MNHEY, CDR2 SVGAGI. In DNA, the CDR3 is TGTGCCAGCACTGGGACAGGTTCTTACTATGGCTACACCTTC. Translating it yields CASTGTGSYYGYTF.

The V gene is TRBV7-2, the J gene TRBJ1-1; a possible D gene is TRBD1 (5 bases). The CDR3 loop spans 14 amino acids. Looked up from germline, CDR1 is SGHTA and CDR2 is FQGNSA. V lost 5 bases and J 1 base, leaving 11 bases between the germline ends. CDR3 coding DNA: TGTGCCAGCAGCCCTGACGGGGGGAACACTGAAGCTTTCTTT. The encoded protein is CASSPDGGNTEAFF.

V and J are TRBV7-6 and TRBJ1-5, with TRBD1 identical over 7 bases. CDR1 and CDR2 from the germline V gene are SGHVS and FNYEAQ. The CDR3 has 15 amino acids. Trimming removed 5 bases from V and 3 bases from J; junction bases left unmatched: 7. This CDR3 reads CASSQMTGINQPQHF. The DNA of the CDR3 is TGTGCCAGCAGCCAAATGACAGGGATCAATCAGCCCCAGCATTTT.

The CDR3 spells CASSVAGTEDTQYF. CDR3 DNA sequence: TGTGCCAGCAGCGTAGCTGGGACAGAGGATACGCAGTATTTT. The rearrangement links TRBV9 to TRBJ2-3, with 7 bases fitting TRBD1. Germline V gives CDR1 SGDLS, CDR2 YYNGEE. The CDR3 covers 14 residues. V trimming: 0 bases; J trimming: 6 bases; junction bases outside the gene matches: 4.

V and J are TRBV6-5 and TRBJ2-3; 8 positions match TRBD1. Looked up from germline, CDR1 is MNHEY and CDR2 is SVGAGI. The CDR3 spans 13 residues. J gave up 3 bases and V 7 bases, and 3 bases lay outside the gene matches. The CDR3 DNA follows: TGTGCCAGCAAAGGACAGGGAACAGATACGCAGTATTTT. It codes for CASKGQGTDTQYF.

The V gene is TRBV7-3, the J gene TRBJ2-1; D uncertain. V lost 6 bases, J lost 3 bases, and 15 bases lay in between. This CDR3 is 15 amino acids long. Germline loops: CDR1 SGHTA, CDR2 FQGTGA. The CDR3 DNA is TGTGCCAGCAGGTCCGCGGTCAATCTCTACAATGAGCAGTTCTTC. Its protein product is CASRSAVNLYNEQFF. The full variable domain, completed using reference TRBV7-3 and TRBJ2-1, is GAGVSQTPSNKVTEKGKYVELRCDPISGHTALYWYRQSLGQGPEFLIYFQGTGAADDSGLPNDRFFAVRPEGSVSTLKIQRTERGDSAVYLCASRSAVNLYNEQFFGPGTRLTVL.

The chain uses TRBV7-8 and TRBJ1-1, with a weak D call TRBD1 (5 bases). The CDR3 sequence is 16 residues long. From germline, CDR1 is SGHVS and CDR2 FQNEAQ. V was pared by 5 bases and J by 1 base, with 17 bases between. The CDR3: CASSLGRAETNTEAFF. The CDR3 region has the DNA TGTGCCAGCAGCCTGGGCAGGGCCGAGACGAACACTGAAGCTTTCTTT.

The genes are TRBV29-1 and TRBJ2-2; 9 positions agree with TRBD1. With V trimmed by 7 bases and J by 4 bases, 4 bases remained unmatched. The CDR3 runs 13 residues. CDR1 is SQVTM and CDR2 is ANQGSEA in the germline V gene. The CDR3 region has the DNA TGCAGCGGACAGGGGGGGTTCACCGGGGAGCTGTTTTTT. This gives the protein CSGQGGFTGELFF.

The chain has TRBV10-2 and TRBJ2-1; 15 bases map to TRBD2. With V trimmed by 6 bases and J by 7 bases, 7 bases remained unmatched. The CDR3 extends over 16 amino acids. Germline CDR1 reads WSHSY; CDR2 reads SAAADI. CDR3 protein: CASSSGLAGGLNEQFF. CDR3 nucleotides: TGCGCCAGCAGCTCCGGACTAGCGGGGGGGCTAAATGAGCAGTTCTTC.

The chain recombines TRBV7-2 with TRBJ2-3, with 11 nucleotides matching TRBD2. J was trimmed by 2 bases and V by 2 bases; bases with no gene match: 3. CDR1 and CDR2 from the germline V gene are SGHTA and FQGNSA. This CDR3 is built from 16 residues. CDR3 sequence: CASSLTSGGITDTQYF. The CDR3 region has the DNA TGTGCCAGCAGCTTAACTAGCGGGGGAATCACAGATACGCAGTATTTT.

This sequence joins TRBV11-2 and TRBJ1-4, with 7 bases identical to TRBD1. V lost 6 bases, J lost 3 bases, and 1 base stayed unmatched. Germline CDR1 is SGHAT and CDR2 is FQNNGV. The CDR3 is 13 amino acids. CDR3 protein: CASRGQPNEKLFF. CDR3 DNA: TGTGCCAGCAGGGGACAGCCTAATGAAAAACTGTTTTTT.

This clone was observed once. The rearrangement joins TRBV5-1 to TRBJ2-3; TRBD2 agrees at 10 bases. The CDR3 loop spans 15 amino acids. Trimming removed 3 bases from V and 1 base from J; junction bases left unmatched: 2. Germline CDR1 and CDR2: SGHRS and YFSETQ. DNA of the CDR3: TGCGCCAGCAGCTCCGGACTAGCGGGCACAGATACGCAGTATTTT. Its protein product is CASSSGLAGTDTQYF.

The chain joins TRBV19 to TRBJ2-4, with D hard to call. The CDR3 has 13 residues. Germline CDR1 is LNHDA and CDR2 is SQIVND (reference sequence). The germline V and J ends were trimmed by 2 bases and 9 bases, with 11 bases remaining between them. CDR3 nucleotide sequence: TGTGCCAGTAGTATACGGCGGAGCGTCATTCAGTACTTC. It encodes CASSIRRSVIQYF.